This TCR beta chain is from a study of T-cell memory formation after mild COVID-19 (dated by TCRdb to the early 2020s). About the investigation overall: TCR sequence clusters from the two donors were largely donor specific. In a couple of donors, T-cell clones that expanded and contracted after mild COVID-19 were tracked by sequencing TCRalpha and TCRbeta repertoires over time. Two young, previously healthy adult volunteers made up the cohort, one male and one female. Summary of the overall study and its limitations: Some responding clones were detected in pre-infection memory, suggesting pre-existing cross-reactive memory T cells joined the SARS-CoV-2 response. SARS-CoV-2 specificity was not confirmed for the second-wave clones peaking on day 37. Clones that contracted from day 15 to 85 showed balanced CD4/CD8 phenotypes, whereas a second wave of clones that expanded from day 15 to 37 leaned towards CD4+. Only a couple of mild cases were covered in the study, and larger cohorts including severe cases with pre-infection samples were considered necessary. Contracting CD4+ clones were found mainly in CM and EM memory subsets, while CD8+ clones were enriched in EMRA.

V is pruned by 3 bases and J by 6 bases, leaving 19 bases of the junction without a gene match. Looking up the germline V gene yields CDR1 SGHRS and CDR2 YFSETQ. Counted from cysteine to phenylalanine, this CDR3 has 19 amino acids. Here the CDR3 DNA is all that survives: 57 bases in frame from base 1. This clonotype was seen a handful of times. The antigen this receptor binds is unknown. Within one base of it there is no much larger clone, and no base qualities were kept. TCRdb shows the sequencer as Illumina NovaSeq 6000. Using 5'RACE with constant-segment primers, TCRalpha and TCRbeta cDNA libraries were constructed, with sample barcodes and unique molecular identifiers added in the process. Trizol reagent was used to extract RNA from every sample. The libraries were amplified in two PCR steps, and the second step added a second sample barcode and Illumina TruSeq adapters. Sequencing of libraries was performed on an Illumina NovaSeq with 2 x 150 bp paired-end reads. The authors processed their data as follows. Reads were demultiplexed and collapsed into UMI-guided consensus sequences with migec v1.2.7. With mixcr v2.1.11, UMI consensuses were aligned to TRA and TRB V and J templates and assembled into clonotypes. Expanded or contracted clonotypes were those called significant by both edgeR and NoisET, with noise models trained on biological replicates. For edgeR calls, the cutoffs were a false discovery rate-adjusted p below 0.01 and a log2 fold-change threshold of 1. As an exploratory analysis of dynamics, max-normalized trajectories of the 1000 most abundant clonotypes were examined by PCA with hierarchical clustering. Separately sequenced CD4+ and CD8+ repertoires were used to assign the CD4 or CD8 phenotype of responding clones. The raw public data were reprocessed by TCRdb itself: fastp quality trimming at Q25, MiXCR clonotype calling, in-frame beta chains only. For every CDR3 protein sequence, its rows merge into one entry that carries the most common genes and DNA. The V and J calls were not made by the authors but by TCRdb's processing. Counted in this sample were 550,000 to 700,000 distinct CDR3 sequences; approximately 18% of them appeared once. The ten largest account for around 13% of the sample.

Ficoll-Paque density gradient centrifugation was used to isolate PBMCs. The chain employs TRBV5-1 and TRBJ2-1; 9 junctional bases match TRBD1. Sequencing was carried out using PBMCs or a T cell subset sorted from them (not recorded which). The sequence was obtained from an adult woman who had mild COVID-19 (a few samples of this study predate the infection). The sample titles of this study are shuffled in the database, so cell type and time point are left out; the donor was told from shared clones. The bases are TGCGCCAGCAGCTGGATACCAGGACCTGACAGGGGGAAGGCCAATGAGCAGTTCTTC. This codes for CASSWIPGPDRGKANEQFF.